The 5 T cell receptor beta chains reported below all come from one sample, sequenced in a study of cytomegalovirus exposure and HLA in healthy donors. Primers for the PCR totalled 60 Vbeta and 13 Jbeta. The repertoire was sequenced with immunoSEQ multiplex PCR; TCRdb's copy has only in-frame clones and lacks some. The table includes around 200,000 clones, 75% to 85% detected once. Material for sequencing was PBMCs. Receptor source: a boy aged 5-17 years in good health and CMV-seronegative.

This chain uses TRBV7-2 with TRBJ1-2, with 9 positions matching TRBD1. This CDR3 spans 16 amino acids. Germline trimming cut 8 bases from V and 5 bases from J; bases unmatched to any gene: 15. CDR1 SGHTA and CDR2 FQGNSA come from the germline V gene. The CDR3 DNA sequence: TGTGCCAGCCGCCCCACTGGTACAGGGGGCGATTATGGCTACACCTTC. Protein: CASRPTGTGGDYGYTF.

The chain has TRBV5-1 and TRBJ1-1; D might be TRBD1 (5 bases). Germline values: CDR1 SGHRS, CDR2 YFSETQ. Trimming shortened V by 0 bases and J by 4 bases, and 25 bases separated the two germline ends. CDR3 size: 19 residues. The CDR3 sequence: CASSLDVTGTGEVITEAFF. The CDR3 DNA sequence: TGCGCCAGCAGCTTGGATGTAACCGGGACGGGGGAGGTTATCACTGAAGCTTTCTTT.

V usage is TRBV9 and J usage is TRBJ2-3; D remains unclear. In germline, CDR1 is SGDLS, CDR2 YYNGEE. V lost 4 bases to trimming and J lost 6 bases, with 9 bases between them. This CDR3 is built from 12 residues. Here the CDR3 DNA reads TGTGCCAGCAGCCCGCGTCCGGATACGCAGTATTTT. This codes for CASSPRPDTQYF. Combining the CDR3 with reference TRBV9 and TRBJ2-3 gives the whole variable domain DSGVTQTPKHLITATGQRVTLRCSPRSGDLSVYWYQQSLDQGLQFLIQYYNGEERAKGNILERFSAQQFPDLHSELNLSSLELGDSALYFCASSPRPDTQYFGPGTRLTVL.

This clone was seen only a few times. One junction end does not reproduce the germline sequence, and a read error may be involved. This chain connects TRBV7-2 to TRBJ2-1, with TRBD2 matching 7 bases. CDR3 size: 15 residues. Germline-derived CDR1 and CDR2 are SGHTA and FQGNSA. In DNA form, the CDR3 reads TGTGCCAGCAGCCTAGCGGCCAGCTCCTACAATGAGCAGTTCTTC. Residues: CASSLAASSYNEQFF.

This rearrangement joins TRBV4-3 to TRBJ2-2, with D possibly matching TRBD2 (6 bases). CDR1 LGHNA and CDR2 YSLEER come from the germline V gene. The length of the CDR3 is 15 residues. Trimming cost V 4 bases and J 5 bases, with 14 bases left between them. Here the CDR3 DNA reads TGCGCCAGCAGCCCTGGGACCGGGGGAACCGGGGAGCTGTTTTTT. It is translated as CASSPGTGGTGELFF.